This T cell receptor beta chain comes out of a study of T-cell reconstitution after alpha-beta-depleted transplantation in children. The V end lost 1 base, the J end lost 14 bases, and 15 bases lay between the germline ends. The CDR3 consists of 14 residues. In germline, CDR1 is MNHEY, CDR2 SMNVEV (reference sequence). A TCRbeta library incorporating unique molecular identifiers was prepared. TCRdb re-called the PCR reads with MiXCR, one entry per CDR3 protein. The table has 700,000 to 950,000 distinct CDR3 sequences, around 17% seen once. Source: PBMCs, mostly from graft donor cells, taken 360 days after TCRalphabeta/CD19-depleted stem cell transplant. This chain connects TRBV27 to TRBJ1-6, with D hard to call. The TCR comes from a male patient aged 10 to 17 who had a stem cell transplant for acute lymphoblastic leukemia, so the T cells may come from the graft donor. For the CDR3, the DNA is TGTGCCAGCAGTTTATGTCGGGCCTGCTCGGCCCTCCACTTT. It translates to CASSLCRACSALHF.